Listed below are T cell receptor beta chains from one sample, sequenced in a study of T cell repertoires in cytomegalovirus infection. TCRdb recomputed calls from the reads with MiXCR, one row per CDR3 protein. Among 170,000 or so distinct CDR3 sequences, about a sixth were seen once, and the ten largest hold around 25%. The sequenced material came from CD8+ T cells from PBMCs. The receptor source for this set is a human donor in good health (CMV status not recorded). Some clones in this sample may be carry-over from other donors' samples. Each CDR3 is given with its conserved first and last residue. The D gene is left open where the match is weak. Clone sizes are given selectively: once, few, many, or a class where the clone is expanded.

J | D | size | V | DNA | CDR3
TRBJ2-3 | NA | many | TRBV7-8 | TGTGCCAGCAGCTTAGGATCGCTTTTCACAGATACGCAGTATTTT | CASSLGSLFTDTQYF
TRBJ2-1 | TRBD2 | NA | TRBV7-9 | TGTGCCAGCAGCTTAGTTCTAGCGGGGCGGAATGAGCAGTTCTTC | CASSLVLAGRNEQFF
TRBJ1-1 | NA | NA | TRBV6-2/TRBV6-3 | TGTGCCAGCAGCCGGGACACTAACACTGAAGCTTTCTTT | CASSRDTNTEAFF
TRBJ2-2 | NA | few | TRBV29-1 | TGCAGCGTTGAAGGGCAGGGGACGGCCGGGGAGCTGTTTTTT | CSVEGQGTAGELFF
TRBJ1-5 | NA | NA | TRBV7-7 | TGTGCCAGCAGCTTAGTACAGGGCAAACCCCAGCATTTT | CASSLVQGKPQHF
TRBJ2-7 | NA | few | TRBV20-1 | TGCAGTGCTAGAGATCTCTTGACACAAGCCTACGAGCAGTACTTC | CSARDLLTQAYEQYF
TRBJ1-4 | NA | NA | TRBV7-2 | TGTGCCAGCAGCTTAGGTGGGGGCTATGGGGAAAAACTGTTTTTT | CASSLGGGYGEKLFF
TRBJ2-1 | NA | few | TRBV6-2/TRBV6-3 | TGTGCCAGCAGTTGGGGGGTATCCTGGAATGAGCAGTTCTTC | CASSWGVSWNEQFF
TRBJ2-5 | NA | NA | TRBV7-9 | TGTGCCAGCAGAGGCAGGGTTTCGGAAGAGACCCAGTACTTC | CASRGRVSEETQYF
TRBJ1-6 | TRBD1 | NA | TRBV7-9 | TGTGCCAGCAGCCCACAGGGGCCGTCCTATAATTCACCCCTCCACTTT | CASSPQGPSYNSPLHF
TRBJ2-3 | NA | NA | TRBV4-1 | TGCGCCAGCAGCCAAGATAGCTACACAGATACGCAGTATTTT | CASSQDSYTDTQYF
TRBJ2-4 | TRBD2 | few | TRBV20-1 | TGCAGTGCCGCCGGGACTAGCGGGGAAGACGGGTTGGCCAAAAACATTCAGTACTTC | CSAAGTSGEDGLAKNIQYF
TRBJ2-3 | TRBD2 | NA | TRBV7-9 | TGTGCCAGCAGCTCACCCCCGCGGGGGGACACAGATACGCAGTATTTT | CASSSPPRGDTDTQYF
TRBJ2-3 | TRBD1 | NA | TRBV27 | TGTGCCAGCAGTAGAAACCGGGACAGGGGTTCCCCAGATACGCAGTATTTT | CASSRNRDRGSPDTQYF
TRBJ1-5 | NA | NA | TRBV6-5 | TGTGCCAGCAGTTACCATCAGGGAAGTCAGCCCCAGCATTTT | CASSYHQGSQPQHF
TRBJ1-4 | NA | NA | TRBV9 | TGTGCCAGCAGCGTAGAAAGGGCGGCAACTAATGAAAAACTGTTTTTT | CASSVERAATNEKLFF
TRBJ1-5 | TRBD1 | few | TRBV30 | TGTGCCTGGCAGGGGGCTGGTCAGCCCCAGCATTTT | CAWQGAGQPQHF
TRBJ1-1 | TRBD1 | NA | TRBV10-3 | TGTGCCATCAGTGAGTGGGGGACAGGGATTAGGAACACTGAAGCTTTCTTT | CAISEWGTGIRNTEAFF
TRBJ2-2 | NA | few | TRBV6-2/TRBV6-3 | TGTGCCAGCAGCCCCCTCCGGGGCGGCATCACCGGGGAGCTGTTTTTT | CASSPLRGGITGELFF
TRBJ1-1 | NA | few | TRBV4-1 | TGCGCCAGCAGCCACCGATTTGGGGGAATACACACTGAAGCTTTCTTT | CASSHRFGGIHTEAFF
TRBJ2-5 | NA | NA | TRBV6-2/TRBV6-3 | TGTGCCAGCAGCTACGTGTATTCTATTCTGGATGGTGAGACCCAGTACTTC | CASSYVYSILDGETQYF
TRBJ1-5 | TRBD1 | few | TRBV6-2/TRBV6-3 | TGTGCCAGCAGTTACCCGGGACAGGGTCCCGATCTAAATCAGCCCCAGCATTTT | CASSYPGQGPDLNQPQHF
TRBJ1-5 | NA | NA | TRBV13 | TGTGCCAGCAGCCCGGGGTTTGGGAGCAATCAGCCCCAGCATTTT | CASSPGFGSNQPQHF
TRBJ1-1 | NA | few | TRBV10-3 | TGTGCCACCAGTGAGGAGGGCGTCGGGAACACTGAAGCTTTCTTT | CATSEEGVGNTEAFF
TRBJ2-5 | NA | NA | TRBV12-3/TRBV12-4 | TGTGCCAGCAGTTTCAGCCGGGGCTGGGAGACCCAGTACTTC | CASSFSRGWETQYF
TRBJ2-1 | NA | NA | TRBV4-1 | TGCGCCAGCAGCCAAGCAGGACAAGGGTACAATGAGCAGTTCTTC | CASSQAGQGYNEQFF
TRBJ1-5 | NA | few | TRBV7-9 | TGTGCCAGCAGCTTATTGTCCAGGGGCAATCAGCCCCAGCATTTT | CASSLLSRGNQPQHF
TRBJ2-7 | NA | NA | TRBV7-9 | TGTGCCAGCAGCTCCGCCGGGCCCCCGAGGTACGAGCAGTACTTC | CASSSAGPPRYEQYF
TRBJ2-7 | NA | NA | TRBV6-5 | TGTGCCGCCTGGGACGAGCGGCGCGAGCAGTACTTC | CAAWDERREQYF
TRBJ2-3 | NA | few | TRBV6-5 | TGTGCCAGCAGTTACGAACGGGGGCGGGATACGCAGTATTTT | CASSYERGRDTQYF
TRBJ1-1 | NA | few | TRBV19 | TGTGCCAGTAGTATAAAGGATCGTGTCGTGAACACTGAAGCTTTCTTT | CASSIKDRVVNTEAFF
TRBJ1-1 | NA | few | TRBV28 | TGTGCCAGCGCTATACGGGAAAGAACTGAAGCTTTCTTT | CASAIRERTEAFF
TRBJ1-6 | NA | few | TRBV4-1 | TGCGCCAGCAGCCAAGATTCAGGGAATAATTCACCCCTCCACTTT | CASSQDSGNNSPLHF
TRBJ1-1 | NA | few | TRBV6-2/TRBV6-3 | TGTGCCAGCAGTTACGTAAGCGAGGGGATTAAGAACACTGAAGCTTTCTTT | CASSYVSEGIKNTEAFF
TRBJ2-5 | NA | few | TRBV7-6 | TGTGCCAGCAGCTTAAAGGTCCGGGAGACCCAGTACTTC | CASSLKVRETQYF
TRBJ2-7 | NA | few | TRBV25-1 | TGTGCCAGCAGTCGGGACGTCTACGAGCAGTACTTC | CASSRDVYEQYF
TRBJ2-5 | NA | few | TRBV7-6 | TGTGCCAGCAGCTTCCGGGACACGTACCAAGAGACCCAGTACTTC | CASSFRDTYQETQYF
TRBJ2-1 | NA | NA | TRBV12-3/TRBV12-4 | TGTGCCAGCAGTCGGACAGAGCAGTTCTTC | CASSRTEQFF
TRBJ2-3 | NA | NA | TRBV12-3/TRBV12-4 | TGTGCCAGCAGTTTTTCAGCAGCAAAGTGGGATACGCAGTATTTT | CASSFSAAKWDTQYF
TRBJ2-1 | TRBD1 | few | TRBV7-9 | TGTGCCAGCAGCTCCTGGACAGGGAGCCATGAGCAGTTCTTC | CASSSWTGSHEQFF
TRBJ2-2 | NA | few | TRBV14 | TGTGCCAGCAGCCAGCCGACAGGAGGGGTACCCGGGGAGCTGTTTTTT | CASSQPTGGVPGELFF
TRBJ1-2 | NA | NA | TRBV6-5 | TGTGCCAGCAGTTACGGGAAGGAGCTCCCCTATGGCTACACCTTC | CASSYGKELPYGYTF
TRBJ2-4 | TRBD1 | many | TRBV7-8 | TGTGCCAGCAGCTTAACCGACAGGGGAATATCAAACATTCAGTACTTC | CASSLTDRGISNIQYF
TRBJ2-3 | NA | many | TRBV7-6 | TGTGCCAGCAGCCAAACTGGGAGCACAGATACGCAGTATTTT | CASSQTGSTDTQYF
TRBJ1-6 | TRBD1 | few | TRBV12-3/TRBV12-4 | TGTGCCAGCAGTTCTGGGACAGTCGAACTCCACTTT | CASSSGTVELHF
TRBJ2-7 | NA | few | TRBV7-9 | TGTGCCAGCAGCCCGGACACGGGGGATTACGAGCAGTACTTC | CASSPDTGDYEQYF
TRBJ1-1 | NA | few | TRBV7-9 | TGTGCCAGCAGCTTAGCTGGGATCGAGGGCACTGAAGCTTTCTTT | CASSLAGIEGTEAFF
TRBJ2-3 | TRBD1 | NA | TRBV6-6 | TGTGCCAGCAGTTACTCGGGGACAGGGAAGACAGATACGCAGTATTTT | CASSYSGTGKTDTQYF
TRBJ2-2 | TRBD2 | NA | TRBV7-9 | TGTGCCAGCAGCCACCCAAGCGGGGGAGGCACCGGGGAGCTGTTTTTT | CASSHPSGGGTGELFF
TRBJ1-1 | TRBD1 | NA | TRBV28 | TGTGCCAGCAGCAGGAGGGGGCGATCTGAAGCTTTCTTT | CASSRRGRSEAFF
TRBJ2-7 | NA | NA | TRBV29-1 | TGCAGCGTTGTACGCGTCGGGGTCGTCCACGAGCAGTACTTC | CSVVRVGVVHEQYF
TRBJ2-7 | NA | few | TRBV6-1 | TGTGCCAGCAGTGAATATCGCGCCAGCTCCTACGAGCAGTACTTC | CASSEYRASSYEQYF
TRBJ2-1 | TRBD2 | NA | TRBV6-6 | TGTGCCAGCAGTTACTCGCGGGGGTCCTCCTACAATGAGCAGTTCTTC | CASSYSRGSSYNEQFF
TRBJ2-4 | NA | NA | TRBV5-4 | TGTGCCAGCAGCGACGGGCCAAAAAACATTCAGTACTTC | CASSDGPKNIQYF
TRBJ2-3 | TRBD1 | few | TRBV6-1 | TGTGCCAGCAGTGAAGACGACAGGGTGGGAGATACGCAGTATTTT | CASSEDDRVGDTQYF
TRBJ2-5 | NA | few | TRBV7-9 | TGTGCCAGCAGCCCCCACACCGGAGGGGAGACCCAGTACTTC | CASSPHTGGETQYF
TRBJ1-1 | NA | few | TRBV20-1 | TGCAGTTCCAGGGGAATTGGTACTGAAGCTTTCTTT | CSSRGIGTEAFF
TRBJ1-1 | TRBD1 | NA | TRBV27 | TGTGCCAGCAGTCCCCGGACAGGGTATTTGGACACTGAAGCTTTCTTT | CASSPRTGYLDTEAFF
TRBJ1-3 | NA | NA | TRBV28 | TGTGCCAGCAGAGATACAGGGAGCTCTGGAAACACCATATATTTT | CASRDTGSSGNTIYF